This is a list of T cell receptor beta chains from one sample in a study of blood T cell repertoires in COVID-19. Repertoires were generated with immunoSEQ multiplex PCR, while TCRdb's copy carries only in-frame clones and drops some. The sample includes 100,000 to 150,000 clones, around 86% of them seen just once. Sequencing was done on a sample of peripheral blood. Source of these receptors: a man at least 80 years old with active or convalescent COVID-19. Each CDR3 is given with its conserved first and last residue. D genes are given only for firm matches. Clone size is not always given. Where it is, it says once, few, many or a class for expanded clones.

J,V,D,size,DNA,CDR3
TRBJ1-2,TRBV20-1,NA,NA,TGCAGTGCTAGCGGACAGGGCTACACCTTC,CSASGQGYTF
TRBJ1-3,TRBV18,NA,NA,TGTGCCAGCTCACCTAAGGACACGATAAGCACCTCTGGAAACACCATATATTTT,CASSPKDTISTSGNTIYF
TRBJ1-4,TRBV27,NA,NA,TGTGCCAGCAGTGTACGGGGGTTGGCTAATGAAAAACTGTTTTTT,CASSVRGLANEKLFF
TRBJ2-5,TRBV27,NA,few,TGTGCCAGCAGAGCCAGGGGACCGTCGGAGACCCAGTACTTC,CASRARGPSETQYF
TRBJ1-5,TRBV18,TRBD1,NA,TGTGCCAGCTCACTAGGACAGGGGCTTCAGCCCCAGCATTTT,CASSLGQGLQPQHF
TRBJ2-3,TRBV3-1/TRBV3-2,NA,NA,TGTGCCAGCAGCCTCCGGCGTTTAGGAGCTATAGATACGCAGTATTTT,CASSLRRLGAIDTQYF
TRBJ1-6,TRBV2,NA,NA,TGTGCCAGCAGTCGGGATCTAAATTCACCCCTCCACTTT,CASSRDLNSPLHF
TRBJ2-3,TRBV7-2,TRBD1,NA,TGTGCCAGCAGCACCTTACAGGGGAGCACAGATACGCAGTATTTT,CASSTLQGSTDTQYF
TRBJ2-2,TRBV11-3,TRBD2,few,TGTGCCAGCAGCTTACTAGCGGGAGCCCTCACCGGGGAGCTGTTTTTT,CASSLLAGALTGELFF
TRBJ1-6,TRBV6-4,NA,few,TGTGCCAGCAGAGGTGGAGGACTCGATTCACCCCTCCACTTT,CASRGGGLDSPLHF
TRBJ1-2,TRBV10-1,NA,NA,TGCGCCAGCAGAGCTGGTCACCCTAACTATGGCTACACCTTC,CASRAGHPNYGYTF